A selection of T cell receptor beta chains follows, all from one sample in a study of blood T cells in healthy people across ages. From the 5' RACE reads, TCRdb called clonotypes with MiXCR, one entry per CDR3 protein. Of 700,000 or so distinct CDR3 sequences listed, 40% to 45% were seen once; the top ten hold 25% to 35%. Input material: blood. The source is a man aged 80 or over in good health. Each CDR3 is given with its conserved first and last residue. The order of the fields is clone size, V gene, D gene, J gene, CDR3 protein, CDR3 DNA. D genes are given only for firm matches. Clone sizes are given selectively: once, few, many, or a class where the clone is expanded.

many	TRBV29-1	NA	TRBJ2-5	CSARTEETQYF	TGCAGCGCAAGGACAGAAGAGACCCAGTACTTC
NA	TRBV18	TRBD1	TRBJ1-1	CASSLILDRGKEAFF	TGTGCCAGCTCACTTATCCTGGACAGGGGGAAGGAAGCTTTCTTT
NA	TRBV20-1	TRBD1	TRBJ2-7	CSARAGTGTNEQYF	TGCAGTGCTAGAGCCGGGACAGGGACCAACGAGCAGTACTTC
NA	TRBV20-1	NA	TRBJ1-4	CSASGGGEGEKLFF	TGCAGTGCTAGTGGGGGGGGCGAAGGAGAAAAACTGTTTTTT
NA	TRBV6-5	NA	TRBJ2-7	CASSRSGPLYEQYF	TGTGCCAGCAGCCGCTCCGGGCCATTATACGAGCAGTACTTC
many	TRBV4-2	TRBD1	TRBJ2-7	CASSQPGTVEQYF	TGTGCCAGCAGCCAACCCGGGACAGTCGAGCAGTACTTC
NA	TRBV6-1	NA	TRBJ2-3	CASSEPQADTQYF	TGTGCCAGCAGTGAGCCACAGGCAGATACGCAGTATTTT
few	TRBV20-1	NA	TRBJ2-3	CSAVAGSSTDTQYF	TGCAGTGCTGTGGCCGGTTCTAGCACAGATACGCAGTATTTT
many	TRBV12-3/TRBV12-4	NA	TRBJ2-6	CASSPSLGANVLTF	TGTGCCAGCAGTCCCTCCCTGGGGGCCAACGTCCTGACTTTC
NA	TRBV5-1	NA	TRBJ2-1	CASSSEPLSSYNEQFF	TGCGCCAGCAGCTCGGAGCCTCTCTCCTCCTACAATGAGCAGTTCTTC
few	TRBV7-9	TRBD1	TRBJ2-7	CASSSPGQGLHEQYF	TGTGCCAGCAGCTCTCCGGGACAGGGGCTTCACGAGCAGTACTTC
once	TRBV6-1	NA	TRBJ1-1	CASSEAFIGEAFF	TGTGCCAGCAGTGAAGCCTTCATCGGTGAAGCTTTCTTT
many	TRBV14	TRBD1	TRBJ1-4	CASSPTGATNEKLFF	TGTGCCAGCAGCCCCACAGGGGCAACTAATGAAAAACTGTTTTTT
NA	TRBV7-2	TRBD1	TRBJ2-1	CASSSGQSLLNEQFF	TGTGCCAGCAGCTCGGGACAGAGCCTTCTCAATGAGCAGTTCTTC
few	TRBV6-6	TRBD1	TRBJ2-5	CASRPGTGLDSKETQYF	TGTGCCAGCAGACCCGGGACAGGGCTAGATTCGAAAGAGACCCAGTACTTC
few	TRBV7-9	TRBD1	TRBJ1-1	CASSIPGQVNTEAFF	TGTGCCAGCAGCATTCCGGGACAGGTCAACACTGAAGCTTTCTTT
NA	TRBV5-6	TRBD1	TRBJ1-2	CASSFRGQILYGYTF	TGTGCCAGCAGCTTCCGGGGACAGATACTTTATGGCTACACCTTC
many	TRBV20-1	TRBD1	TRBJ2-1	CSSRTGGSLNEQFF	TGCAGTTCCCGGACAGGCGGATCCCTCAATGAGCAGTTCTTC
many	TRBV7-2	NA	TRBJ2-7	CASSPGPSGTYEQYF	TGTGCCAGCAGCCCAGGGCCTTCCGGGACGTACGAGCAGTACTTC
NA	TRBV20-1	TRBD2	TRBJ2-5	CSAPRPSGRETQYF	TGCAGTGCTCCCCGGCCTAGCGGGAGGGAGACCCAGTACTTC
few	TRBV7-9	TRBD2	TRBJ2-2	CASFGGASGPGELFF	TGTGCCAGCTTCGGGGGGGCTAGCGGGCCCGGGGAGCTGTTTTTT
few	TRBV28	TRBD1	TRBJ1-2	CASSAAGTGGNIGYTF	TGTGCCAGCAGCGCGGCCGGGACAGGGGGCAATATTGGCTACACCTTC
NA	TRBV7-9	TRBD2	TRBJ2-5	CASSLAGTSGIETQYF	TGTGCCAGCAGCTTAGCCGGGACTAGCGGGATAGAGACCCAGTACTTC
few	TRBV3-1	TRBD1	TRBJ2-6	CASTGTGFRANVLTF	TGTGCCAGCACCGGGACAGGGTTCCGGGCCAACGTCCTGACTTTC
once	TRBV6-2/TRBV6-3	NA	TRBJ1-1	CASSGGVRMNTEAFF	TGTGCCAGCAGCGGGGGGGTCCGCATGAACACTGAAGCTTTCTTT
NA	TRBV20-1	TRBD1	TRBJ2-3	CSAKGDRATDTQYF	TGCAGTGCTAAAGGGGACAGAGCCACAGATACGCAGTATTTT
NA	TRBV4-1	TRBD1	TRBJ1-2	CASSQETGIDGYTF	TGCGCCAGCAGCCAAGAGACAGGGATTGATGGCTACACCTTC
NA	TRBV6-2/TRBV6-3	NA	TRBJ2-5	CASSALPLGAQYF	TGTGCCAGCAGTGCCCTGCCCCTAGGGGCCCAGTACTTC
NA	TRBV19	NA	TRBJ2-3	CASKEGRLVTDTQYF	TGTGCCAGTAAGGAGGGGCGGTTAGTCACAGATACGCAGTATTTT
NA	TRBV11-2	TRBD1	TRBJ2-7	CASSSGQGIYNEQYF	TGTGCCAGCAGCTCGGGACAGGGGATCTACAATGAGCAGTACTTC
NA	TRBV5-1	TRBD2	TRBJ2-7	CASNPGGGGYYEQYF	TGCGCCAGCAACCCGGGAGGCGGGGGGTACTACGAGCAGTACTTC
NA	TRBV5-1	NA	TRBJ2-6	CASQQGHASGANVPTF	TGCGCCAGTCAACAGGGTCATGCCTCTGGGGCCAACGTCCCGACTTTC
NA	TRBV27	TRBD2	TRBJ2-7	CASSTPGTSGKYEQYF	TGTGCCAGCAGTACACCAGGGACTAGCGGGAAATACGAGCAGTACTTC
NA	TRBV28	NA	TRBJ2-7	CASSCSRGWAYEQYF	TGTGCCAGCAGTTGTTCCAGGGGCTGGGCCTACGAGCAGTACTTC
few	TRBV7-2	NA	TRBJ2-3	CASSPTAAITQYF	TGTGCCAGCAGCCCTACAGCTGCGATTACGCAGTATTTT
NA	TRBV12-3/TRBV12-4	NA	TRBJ2-7	CASANGGMYEQYF	TGTGCCAGCGCGAACGGGGGTATGTACGAGCAGTACTTC
NA	TRBV29-1	TRBD2	TRBJ2-5	CSDVRTSGRANGDEQYF	TGCAGCGATGTAAGGACTAGCGGGAGGGCCAATGGGGATGAGCAGTACTTC
NA	TRBV20-1	TRBD1	TRBJ2-1	CSARAPSDRGRDEQFF	TGCAGTGCTAGAGCCCCCTCGGACAGGGGGAGGGATGAGCAGTTCTTC
NA	TRBV9	NA	TRBJ2-3	CASSVSGFTDTQYF	TGTGCCAGCAGCGTATCGGGGTTTACAGATACGCAGTATTTT
NA	TRBV20-1	NA	TRBJ2-5	CSARDRAGHQWETRYF	TGCAGTGCTAGAGATAGGGCAGGACACCAGTGGGAGACCCGGTACTTC